This passage covers 20 T cell receptor beta chains from one sample sequenced in a study of T cell responses to AZD1222 COVID-19 vaccine (dated by TCRdb to the early 2020s). Library construction relied on the immunoSEQ multiplex PCR assay. This is the immuneACCESS table as TCRdb keeps it, with only in-frame sequences that have V and J called. A part of the clones is gone; compared with another copy, unresolved V genes explain less than half, and the rest is unexplained. Within this sample are about 140,000 clones, with about 90% of them counted one time only. The ten largest clones add up to 1.5% to 2% of the sample. The time point label here, explained by the study, means: about 28 days (+/-7) after the second vaccine dose. This specimen consisted of peripheral blood, obtained 28 days after the second AZD1222 dose. These receptor sequences come from an adult who received the AZD1222 COVID-19 vaccine.

The chain couples TRBV28 to TRBJ1-5; D gene ambiguous. From germline, CDR1 is MDHEN and CDR2 SYDVKM. The V end was cut by 6 bases, the J end by 5 bases, with 8 bases between. The CDR3 contains 12 residues. CDR3: CASSGLYQPQHF. The CDR3 DNA is TGTGCCAGCAGCGGATTATATCAGCCCCAGCATTTT.

The J gene is TRBJ2-5, the V gene TRBV13, with 12 bases matching TRBD2. The J segment lost 2 bases and the V segment lost 5 bases, leaving 9 bases of the junction unmatched. The CDR3 has 17 amino acids. Germline loops: CDR1 PRHDT, CDR2 FYEKMQ (reference sequence). The CDR3 loop is CASSPRLAGAWQETQYF. CDR3 sequence (DNA): TGTGCCAGCAGCCCAAGACTAGCGGGAGCTTGGCAAGAGACCCAGTACTTC.

The rearrangement links TRBV5-1 to TRBJ1-2; possible D gene TRBD1, 6 bases. V shed 4 bases and J shed 4 bases, with 14 bases lying between them. This CDR3 has 14 amino acids. The V gene's germline CDR1 is SGHRS and CDR2 YFSETQ. Here the CDR3 reads CASSGEGQFYGYTF. CDR3 bases: TGCGCCAGCAGCGGAGAAGGACAGTTCTATGGCTACACCTTC.

CDR3 loop: CASSFIGTIYF. The DNA of the CDR3 is TGTGCCAGCAGTTTTATTGGCACCATATATTTT. The chain uses TRBV28 and TRBJ1-3; D is ambiguous. Germline V gene sequence: CDR1 MDHEN, CDR2 SYDVKM. This CDR3 has 11 amino acids. Trimming shortened V by 3 bases and J by 9 bases, and 6 bases separated the two germline ends.

The chain recombines TRBV19 with TRBJ1-2, with D unresolved. Trimming removed 7 bases from V and 2 bases from J, with 14 bases in between. CDR1 and CDR2 (germline): LNHDA, SQIVND (reference sequence). The CDR3 has 14 amino acids. The CDR3 loop is CASNPNKGNYGYTF. DNA of the CDR3: TGTGCCAGTAATCCAAATAAGGGCAACTATGGCTACACCTTC.

The chain employs TRBV2 and TRBJ1-6; possibly TRBD1 for D (6 bases). Germline CDR1 and CDR2: SNHLY and FYNNEI. CDR3 length: 15 residues. Between the trimmed V and J ends, which lost 8 bases and 9 bases, there was a span of 20 bases. CDR3 nucleotide sequence: TGTGCCAGCGATCAGGACAGCCTAGGTGCTTCACCCCTCCACTTT. Protein: CASDQDSLGASPLHF. The whole variable domain, filled in from reference TRBV2 and TRBJ1-6, reads EPEVTQTPSHQVTQMGQEVILRCVPISNHLYFYWYRQILGQKVEFLVSFYNNEISEKSEIFDDQFSVERPDGSNFTLKIRSTKLEDSAMYFCASDQDSLGASPLHFGNGTRLTVT.

The chain uses TRBV6-4 and TRBJ2-1; 8 nucleotides match TRBD2. Unmatched junction bases numbered 5, after V lost 4 bases and J lost 6 bases. Germline assignment: CDR1 MRHNA and CDR2 SNTAGT. This CDR3 is built from 14 residues. CDR3 protein: CASSGGLEGNEQFF. CDR3 DNA sequence: TGTGCCAGCAGTGGGGGACTAGAGGGCAATGAGCAGTTCTTC.

The chain joins TRBV19 to TRBJ1-5; D is unclear. The CDR3 runs 14 residues. Trimming stripped 5 bases from V and 0 bases from J, with 8 bases between. Germline V CDR1 and CDR2: LNHDA, SQIVND (reference sequence). CDR3 protein: CASSGVLSNQPQHF. The CDR3 DNA sequence: TGTGCCAGTAGTGGGGTCCTTAGCAATCAGCCCCAGCATTTT.

The chain combines TRBV2 with TRBJ1-1; D remains ambiguous. CDR1 is SNHLY, CDR2 FYNNEI, per germline. Deletions cut 6 bases from V and 3 bases from J, with 11 bases between. The CDR3 extends over 13 amino acids. DNA for the CDR3: TGTGCCAGCAGGCCCTCCCCGGACACTGAAGCTTTCTTT. Translated, it gives CASRPSPDTEAFF.

The rearrangement joins TRBV4-1 to TRBJ2-7; 16 positions match TRBD2. Losses at the gene ends were 0 bases for V and 9 bases for J; bases not matched to a gene: 8. In germline, CDR1 is MGHRA, CDR2 YSYEKL. The CDR3 is made up of 17 amino acids. As DNA, the CDR3 is TGCGCCAGCAGCCAAGATAGGGGGACTAGCGGGAGGGCCGGGCAGTACTTC. Protein: CASSQDRGTSGRAGQYF.

The chain links TRBV27 to TRBJ2-1; the match to TRBD1 covers 7 bases. This CDR3 is built from 14 residues. The germline CDR1 and CDR2 sequences are MNHEY and SMNVEV (reference sequence). Losses at the gene ends were 2 bases for V and 9 bases for J; bases not matched to a gene: 7. Here the CDR3 reads CASSLAGGDGEQFF. The CDR3 DNA reads TGTGCCAGCAGTTTAGCAGGGGGTGATGGTGAGCAGTTCTTC.

The chain joins TRBV6-1 to TRBJ2-1; 11 bases are a match to TRBD2. Losses at the gene ends were 1 base for V and 5 bases for J; bases not matched to a gene: 4. In germline, CDR1 is MNHNS, CDR2 SASEGT. The CDR3 is made up of 16 amino acids. This CDR3 reads CASSEGGTSGNNEQFF. Here the CDR3 DNA reads TGTGCCAGCAGTGAAGGTGGGACTAGCGGCAACAATGAGCAGTTCTTC.

This clone came up a few times. The J gene is TRBJ2-5, the V gene TRBV19, with a weak D call TRBD2 (6 bases). Trimming pared 5 bases from V and 2 bases from J, leaving 15 bases between. This CDR3 is built from 15 residues. Germline CDR1 and CDR2: LNHDA and SQIVND (reference sequence). The CDR3 here is CASSGIGTSQETQYF. CDR3 DNA sequence: TGTGCCAGTAGTGGAATAGGGACTTCGCAAGAGACCCAGTACTTC.

This clone was seen a few times. The chain employs TRBV7-8 and TRBJ1-6; 8 nucleotides match TRBD1. Germline V gene lookup returns CDR1 SGHVS and CDR2 FQNEAQ. The CDR3 loop spans 14 amino acids. Trimming cost V 5 bases and J 7 bases; bases outside gene matches: 4. The CDR3 DNA follows: TGTGCCAGCAGCGGAGACAGGGGCAATTCACCCCTCCACTTT. Translating gives CASSGDRGNSPLHF. Full variable domain (rest looked up from reference TRBV7-8 and TRBJ1-6): GAGVSQSPRYKVAKRGQDVALRCDPISGHVSLFWYQQALGQGPEFLTYFQNEAQLDKSGLPSDRFFAERPEGSVSTLKIQRTQQEDSAVYLCASSGDRGNSPLHFGNGTRLTVT.

This rearrangement joins TRBV6-4 to TRBJ1-2; D gene uncertain. The length of the CDR3 is 13 residues. Between the trimmed V and J ends, which lost 2 bases and 8 bases, there was a span of 12 bases. The germline CDR1 and CDR2 sequences are MRHNA and SNTAGT. This chain's CDR3 is CASSDTTVGGYTF. The CDR3 DNA follows: TGTGCCAGCAGTGACACCACAGTGGGCGGCTACACCTTC.

Notes on this clone: A read error may produce the germline difference seen at one junction end. The CDR3, as DNA: TGCAGTGCCATAGGGACTAGCGGGGGGATCTTC. This encodes CSAIGTSGGIF. The chain employs TRBV20-1 and TRBJ2-1, with 15 positions matching TRBD2. Germline V gene sequence: CDR1 DFQATT, CDR2 SNEGSKA (reference sequence). The CDR3 extends over 11 amino acids.

V is TRBV3-1 (or the pseudogene TRBV3-2) and J is TRBJ1-3; D call uncertain. In germline, CDR1 is LGHDT, CDR2 YNNKEL (reference sequence). The CDR3 is 15 residues long. V was cut by 1 base and J by 2 bases, with 9 bases left in between. This CDR3 is CASSQAEGTGNTIYF. The CDR3 region has the DNA TGTGCCAGCAGCCAAGCAGAGGGTACTGGAAACACCATATATTTT.

The rearrangement uses TRBV25-1 and TRBJ1-2; D uncertain. Per germline, CDR1 MGHDK and CDR2 SYGVNS. Trimming removed 6 bases at V and 1 base at J, with 6 bases between. The CDR3 loop spans 12 amino acids. The DNA of the CDR3 is TGTGCCAGCAGACGAGATAACTATGGCTACACCTTC. Protein product: CASRRDNYGYTF.

This chain links TRBV18 with TRBJ2-1; 10 bases are shared with TRBD2. The V gene's germline CDR1 is KGHSH and CDR2 LQKENI. This CDR3 spans 15 amino acids. Losses at the gene ends were 3 bases for V and 4 bases for J; bases not matched to a gene: 3. The CDR3 loop reads CASSPGLASYNEQFF. The CDR3 DNA reads TGTGCCAGCTCACCGGGACTAGCGAGTTACAATGAGCAGTTCTTC.

The sample holds a few counts of this clone. The chain links TRBV3-1 (or the pseudogene TRBV3-2) to TRBJ1-5; D remains unclear. The V gene lost 0 bases and the J gene lost 2 bases, with 20 bases spanning the gap. The V gene's germline CDR1 is LGHDT and CDR2 YNNKEL (reference sequence). There are 19 residues in the CDR3. In DNA form, the CDR3 reads TGTGCCAGCAGCCAAGATGACGGACCAGCCGGCTTTGGCAATCAGCCCCAGCATTTT. This translates into CASSQDDGPAGFGNQPQHF.